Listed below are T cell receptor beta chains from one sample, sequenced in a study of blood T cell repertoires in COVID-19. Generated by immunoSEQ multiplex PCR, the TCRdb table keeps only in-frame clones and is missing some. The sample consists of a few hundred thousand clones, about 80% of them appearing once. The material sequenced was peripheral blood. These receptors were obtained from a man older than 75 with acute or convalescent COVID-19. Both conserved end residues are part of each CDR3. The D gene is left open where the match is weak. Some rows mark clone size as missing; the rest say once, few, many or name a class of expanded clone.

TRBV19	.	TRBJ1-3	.	TGTGCCAGTAGTATAGGAGGTGGAAACACCATATATTTT	CASSIGGGNTIYF
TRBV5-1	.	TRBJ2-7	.	TGCGCCAGTCGATGGGTCACGGGTCCTTACGAGCAGTACTTC	CASRWVTGPYEQYF
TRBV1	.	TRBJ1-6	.	TGCACCAGCAGCCAGGACCCGACAGGTTATAATTCACCCCTCCACTTT	CTSSQDPTGYNSPLHF
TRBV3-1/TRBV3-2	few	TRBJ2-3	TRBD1	TGTGCCAGCAGCCCCTACAGGGGGCCAGATACGCAGTATTTT	CASSPYRGPDTQYF
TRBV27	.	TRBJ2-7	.	TGTGCCAGCAGTTTAGCCAGGGGACCCTACGAGCAGTACTTC	CASSLARGPYEQYF
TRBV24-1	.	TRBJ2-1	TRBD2	TGTGCCACCAGTAAACGGAGCGGGAGCGGAAATGAGCAGTTCTTC	CATSKRSGSGNEQFF
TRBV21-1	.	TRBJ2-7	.	TGTGCCAGCAGCAAAGGACCGGGACTAGCGAGCTCCTACGAGCAGTACTTC	CASSKGPGLASSYEQYF
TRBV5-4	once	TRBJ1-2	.	TGTGCCAGCAGCTTGGACAGCGGAGGCTACACCTTC	CASSLDSGGYTF
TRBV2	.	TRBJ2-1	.	TGTGCCAGCAGTACAGGGACCTACAATGAGCAGTTCTTC	CASSTGTYNEQFF
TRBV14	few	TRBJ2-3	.	TGTGCCAGCAGCCAAGGGGACTTGGTTCTTCTCTTGGATACGCAGTATTTT	CASSQGDLVLLLDTQYF
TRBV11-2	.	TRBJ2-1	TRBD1	TGTGCCAGCAGCAAAAATCGGGACAGATTAATCTACAATGAGCAGTTCTTC	CASSKNRDRLIYNEQFF
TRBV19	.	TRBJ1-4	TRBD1	TGTGCCAGTAGTACTGCCGGGACAGGGGGCGGGAAACTGTTTTTT	CASSTAGTGGGKLFF
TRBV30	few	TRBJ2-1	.	TGTGCCTGGAGTGTACGGGGGTTAGCTTTCAATGAGCAGTTCTTC	CAWSVRGLAFNEQFF
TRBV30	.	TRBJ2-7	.	TGTGCCTGGAGGAAAGGGAGTGCGGTGCGGTACGAGCAGTACTTC	CAWRKGSAVRYEQYF
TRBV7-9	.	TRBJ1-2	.	TGTGCCAGCAGCTTACACCCGACAGATGGCTACACCTTC	CASSLHPTDGYTF
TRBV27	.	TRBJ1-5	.	TGTGCCAGCAGTTCCCCCGATCAGCCCCAGCATTTT	CASSSPDQPQHF
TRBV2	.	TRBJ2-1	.	TGTGCCAGCAGTCCCGGGGGACTCAGGCTGTTCTTC	CASSPGGLRLFF
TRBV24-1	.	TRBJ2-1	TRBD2	TGTGCCACCAGTGTAACCGGGACTAGCGGGTACAATGAGCAGTTCTTC	CATSVTGTSGYNEQFF
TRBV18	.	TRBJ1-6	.	TGTGCCAGCTCCCTACAAGGGGCTAATTCACCCCTCCACTTT	CASSLQGANSPLHF
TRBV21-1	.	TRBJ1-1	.	TGTGCCAGCAGCAAAGAGGGAGGGGGAGGGACTGAAGCTTTCTTT	CASSKEGGGGTEAFF
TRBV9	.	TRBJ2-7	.	TGTGCCAGCAGCCCATCCGGGGGAGCCCGCTACGAGCAGTACTTC	CASSPSGGARYEQYF
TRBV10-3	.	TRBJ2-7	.	TGTGCCATCAGTGTAAGACAGGGAGGCTACGAGCAGTACTTC	CAISVRQGGYEQYF
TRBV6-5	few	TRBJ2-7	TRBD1	TGTGCCAGCAGTACCCCCGGGACAGCCCAACACGAGCAGTACTTC	CASSTPGTAQHEQYF
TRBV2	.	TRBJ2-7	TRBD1	TGTGCCAGCAGCTCCAGGGGGCTTTACTCCTACGAGCAGTACTTC	CASSSRGLYSYEQYF
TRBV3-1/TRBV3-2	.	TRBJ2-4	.	TGTGCCAGCAGCCTCACAGGGCTAGCCAAAAACATTCAGTACTTC	CASSLTGLAKNIQYF
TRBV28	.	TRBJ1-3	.	TGTGCCAGCAGTCCCACCTCAGGGACAGGAAACACCATATATTTT	CASSPTSGTGNTIYF
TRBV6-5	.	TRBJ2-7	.	TGTGCCAGCACCGACAGGTACGAGCAGTACTTC	CASTDRYEQYF
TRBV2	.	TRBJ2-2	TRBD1	TGTGCCAGCAGTTACTTAGGGACAGCGACCGGGGAGCTGTTTTTT	CASSYLGTATGELFF
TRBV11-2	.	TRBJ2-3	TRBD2	TGTGCCAGCAGGTTAGCGGGAGGGTTCATCACAGATACGCAGTATTTT	CASRLAGGFITDTQYF
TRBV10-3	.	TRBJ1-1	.	TGTGCCATCAGTGAGGGCCCTTCGAGGACTGAAGCTTTCTTT	CAISEGPSRTEAFF
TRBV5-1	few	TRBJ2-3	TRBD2	TGCGCCAGCAGCTTGGCGGCTAGCGGGGGGTTAGGTACGCAGTATTTT	CASSLAASGGLGTQYF
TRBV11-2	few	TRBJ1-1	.	TGTGCCAGCAGCTTAGGCCCCGATAACGTCAGGGGAAACACTGAAGCTTTCTTT	CASSLGPDNVRGNTEAFF
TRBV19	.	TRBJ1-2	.	TGTGCCAGTAGTATAGAACGGGGATCCGACTATGGCTACACCTTC	CASSIERGSDYGYTF
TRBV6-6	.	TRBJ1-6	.	TGTGCCAGCACTCCGGAGAGCTCCTATAATTCACCCCTCCACTTT	CASTPESSYNSPLHF
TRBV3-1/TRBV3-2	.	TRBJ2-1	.	TGTGCCAGCAGCCAAGTTAAGGACTCGGGGGTTCAGGGCAATGAGCAGTTCTTC	CASSQVKDSGVQGNEQFF
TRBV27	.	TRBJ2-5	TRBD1	TGTGCCAGCAGTTCCGCCGGGACAGGGAAAGAGACCCAGTACTTC	CASSSAGTGKETQYF
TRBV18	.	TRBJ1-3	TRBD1	TGTGCCAGCTCACCCCTGGACAGGGTGGGAAACACCATATATTTT	CASSPLDRVGNTIYF
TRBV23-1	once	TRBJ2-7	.	TGCGCCAGCAGCCCCCATCGGAGATACGAGCAGTACTTC	CASSPHRRYEQYF
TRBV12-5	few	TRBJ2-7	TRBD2	TGTGCTAGTGGTTTGGTACGGGGAGCGGGAGCCTACGAGCAGTACTTC	CASGLVRGAGAYEQYF
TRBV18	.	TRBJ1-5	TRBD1	TGTGCCAGCTCCCGTACGACAGGGATACAGCCCCAGCATTTT	CASSRTTGIQPQHF